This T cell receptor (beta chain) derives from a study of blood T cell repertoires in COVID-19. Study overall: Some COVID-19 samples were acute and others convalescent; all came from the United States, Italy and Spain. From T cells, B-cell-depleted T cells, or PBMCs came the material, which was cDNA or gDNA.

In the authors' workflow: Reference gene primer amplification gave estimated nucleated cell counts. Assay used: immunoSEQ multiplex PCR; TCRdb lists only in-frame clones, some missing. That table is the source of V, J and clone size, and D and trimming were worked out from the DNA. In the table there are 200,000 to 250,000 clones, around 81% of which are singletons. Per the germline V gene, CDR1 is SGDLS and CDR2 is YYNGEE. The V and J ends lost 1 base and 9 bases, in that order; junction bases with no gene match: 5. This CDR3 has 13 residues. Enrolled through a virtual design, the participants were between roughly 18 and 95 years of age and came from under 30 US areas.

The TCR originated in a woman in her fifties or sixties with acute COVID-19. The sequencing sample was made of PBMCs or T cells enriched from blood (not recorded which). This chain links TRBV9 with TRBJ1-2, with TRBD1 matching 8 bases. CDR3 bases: TGTGCCAGCAGCGTAACCACAGGGGGGAGCTACACCTTC. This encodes CASSVTTGGSYTF.